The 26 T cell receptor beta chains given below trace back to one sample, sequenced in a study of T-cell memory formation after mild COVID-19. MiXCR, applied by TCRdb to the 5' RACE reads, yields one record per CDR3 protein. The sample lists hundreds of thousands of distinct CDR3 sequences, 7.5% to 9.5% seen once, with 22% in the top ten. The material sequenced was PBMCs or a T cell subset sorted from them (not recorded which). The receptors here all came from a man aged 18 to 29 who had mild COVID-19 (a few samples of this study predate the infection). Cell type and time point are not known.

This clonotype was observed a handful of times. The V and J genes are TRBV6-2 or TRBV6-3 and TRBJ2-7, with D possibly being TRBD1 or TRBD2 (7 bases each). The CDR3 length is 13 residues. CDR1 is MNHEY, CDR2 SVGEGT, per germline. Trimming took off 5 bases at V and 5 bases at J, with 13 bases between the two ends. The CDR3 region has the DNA TGTGCCAGCAGTCAGGGGGGGATCAACGAGCAGTACGTC. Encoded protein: CASSQGGINEQYV.

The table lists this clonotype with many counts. For the CDR3, the DNA is TGCGCCAGCAGCTTCGGACAGGGAGGTGGCTACACCTTC. Its translation is CASSFGQGGGYTF. The chain links TRBV5-1 to TRBJ1-2; 8 nucleotides agree with TRBD1. The CDR3 sequence is 13 residues long. Germline V gene lookup returns CDR1 SGHRS and CDR2 YFSETQ. Unmatched junction bases numbered 4, after V lost 2 bases and J lost 7 bases.

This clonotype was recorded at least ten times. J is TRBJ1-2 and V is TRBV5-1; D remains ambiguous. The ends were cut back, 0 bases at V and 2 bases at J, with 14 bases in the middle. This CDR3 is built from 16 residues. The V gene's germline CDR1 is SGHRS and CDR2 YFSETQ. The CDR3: CASSLAQVGPNYGYTF. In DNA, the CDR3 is TGCGCCAGCAGCTTGGCCCAGGTAGGGCCCAACTATGGCTACACCTTC.

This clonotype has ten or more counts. DNA of the CDR3: TGCGCCAGCAGCTTGGGTCAGGGGACGGGCGAGCAGTACTTC. The encoded protein is CASSLGQGTGEQYF. V and J are TRBV5-1 and TRBJ2-7; weak D call: TRBD1 (6 bases). The length of the CDR3 is 14 residues. V dropped 0 bases and J dropped 6 bases, with 13 bases sitting between them. Per the germline V gene, CDR1 is SGHRS and CDR2 is YFSETQ.

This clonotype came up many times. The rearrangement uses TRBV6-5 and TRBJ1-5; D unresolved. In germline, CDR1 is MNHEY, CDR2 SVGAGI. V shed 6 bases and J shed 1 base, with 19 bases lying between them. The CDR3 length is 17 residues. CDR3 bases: TGTGCCAGCAGCTATTCCTACCCCCCGTCGAGCAATCAGCCCCAGCATTTT. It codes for CASSYSYPPSSNQPQHF.

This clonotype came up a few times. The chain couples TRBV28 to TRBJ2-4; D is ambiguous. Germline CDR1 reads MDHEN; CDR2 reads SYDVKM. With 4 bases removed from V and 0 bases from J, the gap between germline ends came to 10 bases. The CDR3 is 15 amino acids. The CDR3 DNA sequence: TGTGCCAGCAGTTCCGTTCCACTAGCCAAAAACATTCAGTACTTC. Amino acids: CASSSVPLAKNIQYF.

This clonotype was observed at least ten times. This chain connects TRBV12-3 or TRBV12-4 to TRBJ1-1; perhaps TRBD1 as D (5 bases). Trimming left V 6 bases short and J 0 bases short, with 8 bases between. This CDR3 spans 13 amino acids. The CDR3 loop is CASSLGLNTEAFF. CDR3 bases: TGTGCCAGCAGCTTGGGACTGAACACTGAAGCTTTCTTT.

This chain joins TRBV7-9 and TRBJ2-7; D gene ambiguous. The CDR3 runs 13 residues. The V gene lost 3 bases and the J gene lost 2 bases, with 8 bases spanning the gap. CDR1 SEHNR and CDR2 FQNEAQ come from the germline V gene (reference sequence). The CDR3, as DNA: TGTGCCAGCAGCTTTTCCCCTCCCTACGAGCAGTACGTC. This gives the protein CASSFSPPYEQYV.

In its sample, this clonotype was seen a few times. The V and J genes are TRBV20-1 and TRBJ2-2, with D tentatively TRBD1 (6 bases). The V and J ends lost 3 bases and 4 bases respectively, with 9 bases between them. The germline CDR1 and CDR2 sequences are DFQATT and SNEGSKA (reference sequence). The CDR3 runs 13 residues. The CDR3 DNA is TGCAGTGCTAGTCAGGGGACCACCGGGGAGCTGTTTTTT. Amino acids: CSASQGTTGELFF.

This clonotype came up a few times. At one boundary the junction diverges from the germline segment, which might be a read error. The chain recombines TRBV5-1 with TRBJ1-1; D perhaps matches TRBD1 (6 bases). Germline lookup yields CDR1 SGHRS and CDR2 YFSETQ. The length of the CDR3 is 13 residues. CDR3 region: CASSPIGGADAFF. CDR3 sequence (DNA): TGCGCCAGCAGCCCCATTGGGGGGGCTGATGCTTTCTTT.

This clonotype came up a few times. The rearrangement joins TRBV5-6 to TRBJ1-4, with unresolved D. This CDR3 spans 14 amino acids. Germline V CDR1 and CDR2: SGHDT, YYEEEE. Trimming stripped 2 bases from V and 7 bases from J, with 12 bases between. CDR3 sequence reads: CASSFLTVREKLFF. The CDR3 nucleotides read TGTGCCAGCAGCTTTTTGACCGTCCGTGAAAAACTGTTTTTT.

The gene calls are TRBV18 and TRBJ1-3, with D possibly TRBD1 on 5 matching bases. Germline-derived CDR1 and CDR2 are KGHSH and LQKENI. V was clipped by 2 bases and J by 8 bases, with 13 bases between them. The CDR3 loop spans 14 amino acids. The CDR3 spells CASSPAAGSDTIYF. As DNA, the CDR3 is TGTGCCAGCTCACCAGCGGCAGGGAGTGACACCATATATTTT.

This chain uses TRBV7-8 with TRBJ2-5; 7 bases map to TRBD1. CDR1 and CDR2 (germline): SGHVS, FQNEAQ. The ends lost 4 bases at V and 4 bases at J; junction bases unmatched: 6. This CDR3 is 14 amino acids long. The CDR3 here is CASSSQGRAETQYF. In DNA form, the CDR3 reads TGTGCCAGCAGCTCACAGGGGCGGGCAGAGACCCAGTACTTC.

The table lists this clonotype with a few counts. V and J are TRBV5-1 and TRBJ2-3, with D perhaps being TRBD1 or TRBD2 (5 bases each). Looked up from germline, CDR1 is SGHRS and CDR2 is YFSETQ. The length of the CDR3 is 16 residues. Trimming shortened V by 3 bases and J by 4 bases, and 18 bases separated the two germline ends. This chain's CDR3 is CASSSSDRGRSDTQYF. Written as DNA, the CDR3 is TGCGCCAGCAGCTCAAGCGACAGAGGGCGATCAGATACGCAGTATTTT.

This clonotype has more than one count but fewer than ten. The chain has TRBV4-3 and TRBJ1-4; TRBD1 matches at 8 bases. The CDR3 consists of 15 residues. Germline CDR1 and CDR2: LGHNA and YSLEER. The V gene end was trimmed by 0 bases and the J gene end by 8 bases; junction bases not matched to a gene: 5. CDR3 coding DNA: TGCGCCAGCAGCCAAGAGGGCACAGGGGGGGAAAAACTGTTTTTT. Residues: CASSQEGTGGEKLFF.

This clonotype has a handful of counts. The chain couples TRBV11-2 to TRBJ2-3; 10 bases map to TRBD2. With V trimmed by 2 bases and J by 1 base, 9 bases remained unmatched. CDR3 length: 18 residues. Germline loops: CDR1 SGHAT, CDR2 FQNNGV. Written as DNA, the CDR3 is TGTGCCAGCAGCTTAAGCGGGGGGGCCGATTCCCGCACAGATACGCAGTATTTT. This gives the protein CASSLSGGADSRTDTQYF.

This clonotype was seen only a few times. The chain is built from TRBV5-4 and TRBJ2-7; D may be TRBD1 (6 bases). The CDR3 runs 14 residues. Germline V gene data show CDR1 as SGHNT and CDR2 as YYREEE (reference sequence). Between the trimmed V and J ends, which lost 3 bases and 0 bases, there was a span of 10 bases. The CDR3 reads CASSYGDNSYEQYF. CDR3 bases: TGTGCCAGCAGCTACGGGGACAACTCCTACGAGCAGTACTTC.

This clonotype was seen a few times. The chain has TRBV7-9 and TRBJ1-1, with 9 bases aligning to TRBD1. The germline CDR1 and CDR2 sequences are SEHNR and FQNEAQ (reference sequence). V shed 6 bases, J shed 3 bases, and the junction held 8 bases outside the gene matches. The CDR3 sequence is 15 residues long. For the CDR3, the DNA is TGTGCCAGCAGTTCCACACAGGGGGCTGACACTGAAGCTTTCTTT. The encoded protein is CASSSTQGADTEAFF.

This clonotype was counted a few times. The CDR3 protein is CSARRDYNSPLHF. CDR3 sequence (DNA): TGCAGTGCTAGGCGGGATTATAATTCACCCCTCCACTTT. V usage is TRBV20-1 and J usage is TRBJ1-6; D gene unclear. Trimming took off 3 bases at V and 4 bases at J, with 7 bases between the two ends. The CDR3 length is 13 residues. Per the germline V gene, CDR1 is DFQATT and CDR2 is SNEGSKA (reference sequence).

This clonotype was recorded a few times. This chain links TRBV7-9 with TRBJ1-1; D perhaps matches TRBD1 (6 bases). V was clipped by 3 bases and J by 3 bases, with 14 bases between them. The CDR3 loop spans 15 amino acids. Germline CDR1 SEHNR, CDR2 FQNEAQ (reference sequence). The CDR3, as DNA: TGTGCCAGCAGCTTCGGGACAACCCGCCACACTGAAGCTTTCTTT. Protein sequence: CASSFGTTRHTEAFF.

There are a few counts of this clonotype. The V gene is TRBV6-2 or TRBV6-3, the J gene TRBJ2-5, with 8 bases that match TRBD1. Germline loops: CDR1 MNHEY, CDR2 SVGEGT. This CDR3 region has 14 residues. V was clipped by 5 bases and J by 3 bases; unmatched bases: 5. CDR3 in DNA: TGTGCCAGCAGTCCATCGGACAGGGAAGAGACCCAGTACTTC. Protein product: CASSPSDREETQYF.

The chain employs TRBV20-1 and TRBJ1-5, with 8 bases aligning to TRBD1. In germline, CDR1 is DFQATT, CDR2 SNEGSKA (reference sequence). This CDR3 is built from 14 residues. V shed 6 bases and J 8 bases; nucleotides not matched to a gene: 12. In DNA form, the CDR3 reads TGCAGTGCGGCCGACAGGGGCCGGGAGGAGCCCCAGCATTTT. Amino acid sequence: CSAADRGREEPQHF.

The CDR3 is CSASRGTISTDTQYF. As DNA, the CDR3 is TGCAGTGCTAGCCGGGGGACCATTAGCACAGATACGCAGTATTTT. This sequence joins TRBV20-1 and TRBJ2-3; possible D gene TRBD2, 6 bases. Germline CDR1 DFQATT, CDR2 SNEGSKA (reference sequence). Trimming took off 3 bases at V and 0 bases at J, with 13 bases between the two ends. The CDR3 has 15 amino acids.

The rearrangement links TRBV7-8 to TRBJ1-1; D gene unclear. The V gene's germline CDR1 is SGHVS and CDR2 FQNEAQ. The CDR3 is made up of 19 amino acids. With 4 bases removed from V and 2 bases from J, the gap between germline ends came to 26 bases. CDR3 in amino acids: CASSSRPGRSLGFNTEAFF. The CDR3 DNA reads TGTGCCAGCAGCTCGAGGCCTGGTCGGTCACTGGGTTTTAACACTGAAGCTTTCTTT.

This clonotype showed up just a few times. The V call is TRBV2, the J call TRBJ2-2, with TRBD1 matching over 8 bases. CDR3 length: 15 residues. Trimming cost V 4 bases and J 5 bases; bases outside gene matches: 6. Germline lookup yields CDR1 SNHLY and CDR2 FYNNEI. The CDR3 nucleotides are TGTGCCAGCAGTGTTTACAGGGGGTCGACCGGGGAGCTGTTTTTT. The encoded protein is CASSVYRGSTGELFF.

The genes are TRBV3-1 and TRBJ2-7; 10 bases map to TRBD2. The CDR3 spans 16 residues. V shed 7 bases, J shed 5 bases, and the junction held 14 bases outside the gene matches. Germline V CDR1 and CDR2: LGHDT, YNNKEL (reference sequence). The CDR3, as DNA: TGTGCCAGCAACCCGTCGTATAGCGGGGGGCCGCACGAGCAGTACTTC. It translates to CASNPSYSGGPHEQYF.